What follows are 20 T cell receptor beta chains derived from one specimen sequenced in a study of cytomegalovirus exposure and HLA in healthy donors. Profiled with immunoSEQ multiplex PCR; TCRdb holds only in-frame clones, not every one. The sample records 85,000 to 120,000 clones, about nine tenths being singletons. Material: PBMCs. The origin of the receptors is a woman aged 18-30 years in good health and CMV-seropositive.

The genes are TRBV27 and TRBJ2-7; 10 bases are shared with TRBD1. The V gene's germline CDR1 is MNHEY and CDR2 SMNVEV (reference sequence). J lost 0 bases, V lost 7 bases, and 6 bases had no gene match. The CDR3 is made up of 15 amino acids. The chain's CDR3 is CASTPRDRGSYEQYV. DNA for the CDR3: TGTGCCAGCACTCCCCGGGACAGGGGCTCCTACGAGCAGTACGTC.

This clone showed up many times. The chain joins TRBV27 to TRBJ1-1; no firm D call. Trimming removed 0 bases from V and 5 bases from J, with 19 bases in between. Germline V gene lookup returns CDR1 MNHEY and CDR2 SMNVEV (reference sequence). This CDR3 spans 17 amino acids. CDR3 sequence: CASSLSPSDGIFTEAFF. DNA for the CDR3: TGTGCCAGCAGTTTATCTCCCTCGGACGGGATCTTTACTGAAGCTTTCTTT.

The CDR3 nucleotides are TGTGCCAGCAGCTTAGAGGGGGCTGTGCAGTACTTC. Translated, it gives CASSLEGAVQYF. The rearrangement uses TRBV11-2 and TRBJ2-7, with D perhaps TRBD1 (6 bases). V was clipped by 0 bases and J by 9 bases, with 9 bases between them. This CDR3 is built from 12 residues. Germline V CDR1 and CDR2: SGHAT, FQNNGV.

The rearrangement uses TRBV5-1 and TRBJ1-1; tentatively, D is TRBD1 (6 bases). From germline, CDR1 is SGHRS and CDR2 YFSETQ. This CDR3 region has 18 residues. The germline V and J ends were trimmed by 3 bases and 4 bases, with 25 bases remaining between them. The CDR3, as DNA: TGCGCCAGCAGCTCGACCTTACAGGGAAAGGGGTACATCACTGAAGCTTTCTTT. It is translated as CASSSTLQGKGYITEAFF. The full variable domain, its missing parts supplied by reference TRBV5-1 and TRBJ1-1, is KAGVTQTPRYLIKTRGQQVTLSCSPISGHRSVSWYQQTPGQGLQFLFEYFSETQRNKGNFPGRFSGRQFSNSRSEMNVSTLELGDSALYLCASSSTLQGKGYITEAFFGQGTRLTVV.

The V call is TRBV29-1, the J call TRBJ2-7, with D possibly TRBD1 on 6 matching bases. The germline V and J ends were trimmed by 7 bases and 7 bases, with 17 bases remaining between them. Germline loops: CDR1 SQVTM, CDR2 ANQGSEA. This CDR3 has 12 residues. The CDR3 protein is CSAHGTPEEQYF. CDR3 DNA: TGCAGCGCCCACGGGACACCTGAAGAGCAGTACTTC.

To note about this clone: The same CDR3 is also encoded by other DNA sequences in this sample. The gene calls are TRBV13 and TRBJ1-5; a possible D gene is TRBD1 (6 bases). The CDR3 extends over 14 amino acids. The germline V gene has CDR1 PRHDT and CDR2 FYEKMQ (reference sequence). V gave up 0 bases and J gave up 4 bases, with 7 bases separating them. CDR3 sequence (DNA): TGTGCCAGCAGCTTAGGACAGGGAAATCAGCCCCAGCATTTT. Translated, it gives CASSLGQGNQPQHF. The full variable domain, its missing parts supplied by reference TRBV13 and TRBJ1-5, is AAGVIQSPRHLIKEKRETATLKCYPIPRHDTVYWYQQGPGQDPQFLISFYEKMQSDKGSIPDRFSAQQFSDYHSELNMSSLELGDSALYFCASSLGQGNQPQHFGDGTRLSIL.

The chain joins TRBV10-3 to TRBJ1-5; D is ambiguous. V lost 3 bases and J 2 bases, leaving 11 bases between the germline ends. Germline CDR1 is ENHRY and CDR2 is SYGVKD. The CDR3 loop spans 15 amino acids. The CDR3 spells CAISEFARGNQPQHF. CDR3 coding DNA: TGTGCCATCAGTGAATTTGCCCGGGGCAATCAGCCCCAGCATTTT.

The chain joins TRBV27 to TRBJ2-6, with D possibly being TRBD1 (5 bases). The germline CDR1 and CDR2 sequences are MNHEY and SMNVEV (reference sequence). The CDR3 extends over 17 amino acids. Trimming stripped 4 bases from V and 0 bases from J, with 13 bases between. CDR3 bases: TGTGCCAGCAGTTGGGGCAGGGTAAGCTCTGGGGCCAACGTCCTGACTTTC. Encoded protein: CASSWGRVSSGANVLTF.

The DNA of the CDR3 is TGTGCAGCGAATCTAGCGGGGGGGCACCATGAGCAGTTCTTC. Its protein product is CAANLAGGHHEQFF. The chain employs TRBV28 and TRBJ2-1; TRBD2 agrees at 12 bases. This CDR3 has 14 residues. Germline V CDR1 and CDR2: MDHEN, SYDVKM.

This rearrangement joins TRBV27 to TRBJ2-7; TRBD2 aligns across 14 bases. Germline V CDR1 and CDR2: MNHEY, SMNVEV (reference sequence). The V gene end was trimmed by 5 bases and the J gene end by 4 bases; junction bases not matched to a gene: 10. The CDR3 covers 17 residues. The CDR3 region is CASSEFFRTSGGYEQYF. The DNA for the CDR3 is TGTGCCAGCAGTGAATTCTTCAGGACTAGCGGGGGGTACGAGCAGTACTTC.

The chain links TRBV6-5 to TRBJ2-3; 12 nucleotides line up with TRBD2. This CDR3 comprises 15 residues. Germline assignment: CDR1 MNHEY and CDR2 SVGAGI. Trimming cost V 6 bases and J 4 bases; bases outside gene matches: 5. The CDR3 is CASRTTSGGADTQYF. In DNA, the CDR3 is TGTGCCAGCAGGACGACTAGCGGGGGAGCAGATACGCAGTATTTT.

This clone was seen a handful of times. The chain recombines TRBV18 with TRBJ1-5, with D possibly matching TRBD1 (6 bases). V shed 4 bases and J shed 3 bases, with 13 bases lying between them. Per the germline V gene, CDR1 is KGHSH and CDR2 is LQKENI. The CDR3 contains 15 residues. In nucleotides, the CDR3 is TGTGCCAGCTCACAAAGGGGGTTTAACAATCAGCCCCAGCATTTT. This codes for CASSQRGFNNQPQHF.

The chain has TRBV4-3 and TRBJ1-2; D may be TRBD1 (6 bases). The CDR3 runs 15 residues. V was pared by 3 bases and J by 5 bases, with 16 bases between. Germline-derived CDR1 and CDR2 are LGHNA and YSLEER. In nucleotides, the CDR3 is TGCGCCAGCAGCCAGATGGACAGAGACCTTTATGGCTACACCTTC. As protein: CASSQMDRDLYGYTF.

The genes are TRBV2 and TRBJ2-5; 9 bases map to TRBD2. Germline CDR1 and CDR2: SNHLY and FYNNEI. The CDR3 has 16 amino acids. V lost 5 bases and J lost 1; bases outside the gene matches: 8. This CDR3 reads CASSPERAGGQETQYF. As DNA, the CDR3 is TGTGCCAGCAGTCCCGAGCGAGCGGGGGGCCAAGAGACCCAGTACTTC.

This clone was seen a few times. The chain links TRBV6-1 to TRBJ2-7; D gene unclear. CDR1 is MNHNS, CDR2 SASEGT, per germline. The CDR3 has 14 residues. V dropped 6 bases and J dropped 2 bases, with 14 bases sitting between them. The CDR3 loop reads CASRSVSGAYEQYV. Written as DNA, the CDR3 is TGTGCCAGCAGATCTGTCAGTGGGGCCTACGAGCAGTACGTC.

The chain has TRBV10-3 and TRBJ1-5; D might be TRBD1 (6 bases). This CDR3 contains 13 residues. The germline V gene encodes CDR1 ENHRY and CDR2 SYGVKD. Trimming took off 5 bases at V and 7 bases at J, with 12 bases between the two ends. The CDR3 DNA is TGTGCCATCAGTAAAGACCAGGGGCAGCCCCAGCATTTT. This codes for CAISKDQGQPQHF.

The V call is TRBV2, the J call TRBJ1-2, with 11 positions matching TRBD1. Germline V gene sequence: CDR1 SNHLY, CDR2 FYNNEI. The CDR3 contains 13 residues. Trimming removed 7 bases from V and 6 bases from J; junction bases left unmatched: 4. This CDR3 is CASTPGQGDGYTF. The CDR3 bases are TGTGCCAGCACTCCGGGACAGGGGGATGGCTACACCTTC.

This chain connects TRBV27 to TRBJ1-2, with D possibly being TRBD1 (6 bases). CDR3 length: 14 residues. Germline loops: CDR1 MNHEY, CDR2 SMNVEV (reference sequence). V lost 8 bases, J lost 0 bases, and 13 bases lay in between. The DNA of the CDR3 is TGTGCCAGCTCAGGTGGGGGCCCTAACTATGGCTACACCTTC. Residues: CASSGGGPNYGYTF.

V gene TRBV6-6 combines with J gene TRBJ2-3; 8 nucleotides agree with TRBD2. The V gene end was trimmed by 0 bases and the J gene end by 5 bases; junction bases not matched to a gene: 7. This CDR3 has 16 amino acids. Germline CDR1 is MNHNY and CDR2 is SVGAGI (reference sequence). CDR3 nucleotide sequence: TGTGCCAGCAGTTACTCACCCCGGGGGGGCAAAGATACGCAGTATTTT. It is translated as CASSYSPRGGKDTQYF.

The chain employs TRBV9 and TRBJ2-2; tentatively, D is TRBD2 (7 bases). The V end was cut by 0 bases, the J end by 7 bases, with 16 bases between. CDR1 and CDR2 (germline): SGDLS, YYNGEE. This CDR3 comprises 16 residues. CDR3 protein: CASSVVGGGLVGELFF. CDR3 DNA: TGTGCCAGCAGCGTAGTTGGGGGGGGCCTGGTCGGGGAGCTGTTTTTT. Complete variable domain (other parts from reference TRBV9 and TRBJ2-2): DSGVTQTPKHLITATGQRVTLRCSPRSGDLSVYWYQQSLDQGLQFLIQYYNGEERAKGNILERFSAQQFPDLHSELNLSSLELGDSALYFCASSVVGGGLVGELFFGEGSRLTVL.